The entry below describes one T cell receptor (beta chain). Antigen unknown. This sample was included in a study of cytomegalovirus exposure and HLA in healthy donors. General study results and limits: Cytomegalovirus status was reportedly diagnosed by the classifier with high sensitivity and specificity. Rare sequences made up most TCRs, while some public TCRs were found in many donors.

Profiled with immunoSEQ multiplex PCR; TCRdb holds only in-frame clones, not every one. The sample holds over 150,000 clones, approximately 96% seen once. Germline CDR1 and CDR2: SGHDT and YYEEEE. The CDR3 totals 19 residues. V shed 3 bases and J 0 bases; nucleotides not matched to a gene: 11. The sample was PBMCs. The TCR comes from a young woman in good health and CMV-seronegative. V usage is TRBV5-6 and J usage is TRBJ2-4, with 11 bases that match TRBD2. CDR3 protein: CASSSGLAGPGPAKNIQYF. The CDR3, as DNA: TGTGCCAGCAGCTCAGGACTAGCGGGTCCCGGACCAGCCAAAAACATTCAGTACTTC.